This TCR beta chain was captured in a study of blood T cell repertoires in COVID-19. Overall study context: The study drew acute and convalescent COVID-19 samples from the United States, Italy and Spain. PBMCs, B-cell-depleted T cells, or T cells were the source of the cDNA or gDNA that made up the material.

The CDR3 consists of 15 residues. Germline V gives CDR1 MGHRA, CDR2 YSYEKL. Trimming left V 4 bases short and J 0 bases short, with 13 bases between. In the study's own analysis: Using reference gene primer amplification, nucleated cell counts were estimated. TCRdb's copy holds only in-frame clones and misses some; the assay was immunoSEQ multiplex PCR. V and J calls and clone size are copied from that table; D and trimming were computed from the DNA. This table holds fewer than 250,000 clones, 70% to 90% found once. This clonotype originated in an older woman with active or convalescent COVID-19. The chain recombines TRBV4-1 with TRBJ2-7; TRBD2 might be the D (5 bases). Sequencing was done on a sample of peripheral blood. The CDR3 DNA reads TGCGCCAGCAGCCCGGGCGGACTTAGCTCCTACGAGCAGTACTTC. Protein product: CASSPGGLSSYEQYF.